The 4 T cell receptor beta chains below come from one sample, sequenced in a study of T-cell memory formation after mild COVID-19. TCRdb independently ran MiXCR on the 5' RACE reads; one entry per CDR3 protein. The sample consists of more than 400,000 distinct CDR3 sequences, 18% of them appearing once. Source material: PBMCs or a T cell subset sorted from them (not recorded which). These TCRs come from an adult woman who had mild COVID-19 (a few samples of this study predate the infection). Cell type and time point are not known.

Only a few counts were recorded for this clonotype. The gene calls are TRBV19 and TRBJ2-2, with 9 bases fitting TRBD2. CDR1 and CDR2 (germline): LNHDA, SQIVND (reference sequence). CDR3 length: 13 amino acids. The junction had 4 bases not matched to a gene; V was cut back by 8 bases and J by 6 bases. The CDR3 region has the DNA TGTGCCAGTGCCAGGACTAGCGCCGGGGAGCTGTTTTTT. It is translated as CASARTSAGELFF. The whole variable domain, remainder taken from reference TRBV19 and TRBJ2-2, is DGGITQSPKYLFRKEGQNVTLSCEQNLNHDAMYWYRQDPGQGLRLIYYSQIVNDFQKGDIAEGYSVSREKKESFPLTVTSAQKNPTAFYLCASARTSAGELFFGEGSRLTVL.

This clonotype was recorded a few times. The chain has TRBV9 and TRBJ1-5; 7 nucleotides match TRBD1. CDR3 length: 13 residues. Germline values: CDR1 SGDLS, CDR2 YYNGEE. J lost 7 bases, V lost 3 bases, and 4 bases had no gene match. CDR3 in DNA: TGTGCCAGCAGCGCAGGGGGAGGGCAGCCCCAGCATTTT. Protein sequence: CASSAGGGQPQHF.

This clonotype showed up just a few times. The CDR3 is CASTNLGGTEYNEQFF. The CDR3 coding sequence is TGTGCCAGCACCAACCTCGGTGGGACAGAATACAATGAGCAGTTCTTC. This chain links TRBV7-9 with TRBJ2-1; TRBD1 matches 7 bases. The CDR3 has 16 amino acids. V lost 7 bases, J lost 4 bases, and 13 bases stayed unmatched. Germline lookup yields CDR1 SEHNR and CDR2 FQNEAQ (reference sequence).

The chain employs TRBV27 and TRBJ2-7, with D uncertain. Germline CDR1 MNHEY, CDR2 SMNVEV (reference sequence). V lost 5 bases and J lost 5, with 19 bases in between. The CDR3 spans 15 residues. The CDR3 DNA is TGTGCCAGCAGTCCACCGCGCCCGACTGGCAACGAGCAGTACTTC. Encoded protein: CASSPPRPTGNEQYF.